This paragraph covers one T cell receptor beta chain sequence. Antigen: not known. This CDR3 is also generated by other DNA sequences in the sample. Germline CDR1 reads MNHEY; CDR2 reads SVGAGI. V gave up 6 bases and J gave up 1 base, with 3 bases separating them. The CDR3 is 12 amino acids. This record belongs to a study of shared clonotypes between healthy human individuals. The protocol was immunoSEQ multiplex PCR, while the TCRdb copy is restricted to in-frame clones and leaves out a portion. The sample lists some 2 million clones, 85% to 95% occurring once. Regarding the study as a whole: The low donor count limited represented genetic and exposure-history diversity.

This receptor was taken from a man younger than 35 in good health. The sample was naive CD4+ T cells sorted from blood. Subset reported: CD45RA+ positively selected. This rearrangement joins TRBV6-5 to TRBJ2-2; unclear D gene. The CDR3 coding sequence is TGTGCCAGCAGGGGGAACACCGGGGAGCTGTTTTTT. Protein product: CASRGNTGELFF.